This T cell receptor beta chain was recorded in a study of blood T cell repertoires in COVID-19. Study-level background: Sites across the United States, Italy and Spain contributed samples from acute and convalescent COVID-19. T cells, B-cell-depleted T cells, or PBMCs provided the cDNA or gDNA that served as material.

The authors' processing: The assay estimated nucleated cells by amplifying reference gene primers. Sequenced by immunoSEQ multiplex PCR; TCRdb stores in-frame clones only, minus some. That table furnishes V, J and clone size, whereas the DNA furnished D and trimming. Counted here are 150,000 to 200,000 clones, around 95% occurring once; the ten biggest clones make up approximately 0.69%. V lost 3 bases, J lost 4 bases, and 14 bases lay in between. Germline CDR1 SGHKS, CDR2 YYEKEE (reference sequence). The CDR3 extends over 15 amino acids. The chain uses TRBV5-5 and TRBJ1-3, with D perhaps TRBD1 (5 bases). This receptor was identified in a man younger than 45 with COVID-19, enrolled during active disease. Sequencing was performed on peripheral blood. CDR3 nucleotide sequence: TGTGCCAGCAGCTCCTTCAGGGCAGCGGGAAACACCATATATTTT. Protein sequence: CASSSFRAAGNTIYF.